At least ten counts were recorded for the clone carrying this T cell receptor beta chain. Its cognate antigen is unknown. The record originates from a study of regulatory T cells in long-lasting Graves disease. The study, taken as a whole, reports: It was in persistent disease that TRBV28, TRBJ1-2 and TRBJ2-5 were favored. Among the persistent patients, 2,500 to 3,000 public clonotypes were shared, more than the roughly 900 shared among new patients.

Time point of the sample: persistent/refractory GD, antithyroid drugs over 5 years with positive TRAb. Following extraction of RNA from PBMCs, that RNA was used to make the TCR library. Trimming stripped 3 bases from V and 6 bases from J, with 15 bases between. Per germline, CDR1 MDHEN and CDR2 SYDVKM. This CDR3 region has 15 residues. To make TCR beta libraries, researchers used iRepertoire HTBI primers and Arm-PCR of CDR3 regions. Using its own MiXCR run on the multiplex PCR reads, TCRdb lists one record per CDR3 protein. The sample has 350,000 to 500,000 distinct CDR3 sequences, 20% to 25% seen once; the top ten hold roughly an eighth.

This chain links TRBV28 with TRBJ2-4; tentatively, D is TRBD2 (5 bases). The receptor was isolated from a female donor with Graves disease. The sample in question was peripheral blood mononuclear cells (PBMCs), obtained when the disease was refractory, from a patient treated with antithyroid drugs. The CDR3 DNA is TGTGCCAGCAGTTTTGGGAGAGGGATTACAAACATTCAGTACTTC. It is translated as CASSFGRGITNIQYF.